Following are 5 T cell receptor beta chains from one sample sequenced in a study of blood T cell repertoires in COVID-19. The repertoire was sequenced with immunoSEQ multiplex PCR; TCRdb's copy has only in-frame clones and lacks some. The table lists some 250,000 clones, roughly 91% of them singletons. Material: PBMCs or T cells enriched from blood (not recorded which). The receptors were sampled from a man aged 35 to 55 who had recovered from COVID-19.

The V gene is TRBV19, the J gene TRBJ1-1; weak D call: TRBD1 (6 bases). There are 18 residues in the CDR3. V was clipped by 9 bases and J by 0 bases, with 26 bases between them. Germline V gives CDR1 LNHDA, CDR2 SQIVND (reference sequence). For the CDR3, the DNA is TGTGCCAGCAATAAAGGGACACCCCAGGGTAGCATGAACACTGAAGCTTTCTTT. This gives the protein CASNKGTPQGSMNTEAFF.

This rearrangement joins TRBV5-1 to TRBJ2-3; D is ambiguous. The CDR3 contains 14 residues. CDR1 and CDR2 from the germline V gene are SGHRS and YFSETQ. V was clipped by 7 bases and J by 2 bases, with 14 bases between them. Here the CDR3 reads CASARRLDTDTQYF. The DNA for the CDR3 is TGCGCCAGCGCCAGGCGCCTGGACACAGATACGCAGTATTTT.

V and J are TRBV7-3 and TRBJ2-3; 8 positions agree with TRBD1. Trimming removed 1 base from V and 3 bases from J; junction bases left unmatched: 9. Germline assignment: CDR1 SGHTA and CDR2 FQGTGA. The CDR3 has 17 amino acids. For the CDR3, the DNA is TGTGCCAGCAGCTTAAAGCCCCGGACAGGGAAGACAGATACGCAGTATTTT. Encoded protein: CASSLKPRTGKTDTQYF. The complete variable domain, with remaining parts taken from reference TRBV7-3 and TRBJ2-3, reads GAGVSQTPSNKVTEKGKYVELRCDPISGHTALYWYRQSLGQGPEFLIYFQGTGAADDSGLPNDRFFAVRPEGSVSTLKIQRTERGDSAVYLCASSLKPRTGKTDTQYFGPGTRLTVL.

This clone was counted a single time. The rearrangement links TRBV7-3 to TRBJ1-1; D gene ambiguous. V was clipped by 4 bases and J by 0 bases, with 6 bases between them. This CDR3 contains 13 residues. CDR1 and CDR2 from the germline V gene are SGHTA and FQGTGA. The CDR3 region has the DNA TGTGCCAGCAGCTATACTGTGAACACTGAAGCTTTCTTT. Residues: CASSYTVNTEAFF. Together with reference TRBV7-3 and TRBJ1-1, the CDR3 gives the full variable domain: GAGVSQTPSNKVTEKGKYVELRCDPISGHTALYWYRQSLGQGPEFLIYFQGTGAADDSGLPNDRFFAVRPEGSVSTLKIQRTERGDSAVYLCASSYTVNTEAFFGQGTRLTVV.

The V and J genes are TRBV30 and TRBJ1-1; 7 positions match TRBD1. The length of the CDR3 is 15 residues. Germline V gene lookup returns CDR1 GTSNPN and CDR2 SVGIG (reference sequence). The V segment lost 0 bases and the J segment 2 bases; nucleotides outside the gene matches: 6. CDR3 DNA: TGTGCCTGGAGTGTATACGGGGACAGAAACACTGAAGCTTTCTTT. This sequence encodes CAWSVYGDRNTEAFF.